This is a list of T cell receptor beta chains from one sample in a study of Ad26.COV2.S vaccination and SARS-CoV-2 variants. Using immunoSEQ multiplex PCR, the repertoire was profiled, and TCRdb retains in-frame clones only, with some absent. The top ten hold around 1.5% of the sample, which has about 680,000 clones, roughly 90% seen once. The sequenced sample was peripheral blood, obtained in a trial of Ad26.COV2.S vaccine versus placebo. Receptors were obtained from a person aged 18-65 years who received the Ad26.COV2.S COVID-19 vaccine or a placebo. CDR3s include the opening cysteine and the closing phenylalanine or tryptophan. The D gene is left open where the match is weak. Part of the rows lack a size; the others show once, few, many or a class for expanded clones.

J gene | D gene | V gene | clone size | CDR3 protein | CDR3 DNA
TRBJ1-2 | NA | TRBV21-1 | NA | CASSKGVRRHNYGYTF | TGTGCCAGCAGCAAAGGAGTGAGGAGACATAACTATGGCTACACCTTC
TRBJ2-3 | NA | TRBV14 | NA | CASNLGSLSSDTQYF | TGTGCCAGCAACCTAGGCAGTCTTTCATCAGATACGCAGTATTTT
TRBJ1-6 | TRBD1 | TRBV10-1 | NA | CASSEKDRGYSYNSPLHF | TGCGCCAGCAGTGAAAAGGACAGGGGTTACTCCTATAATTCACCCCTCCACTTT
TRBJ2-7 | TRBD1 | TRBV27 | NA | CASSSDRGGEQYF | TGTGCCAGCAGTTCAGACAGGGGTGGCGAGCAGTACTTC
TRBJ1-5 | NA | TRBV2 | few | CASSEGRGNQPQHF | TGTGCCAGCAGTGAAGGCAGGGGCAATCAGCCCCAGCATTTT
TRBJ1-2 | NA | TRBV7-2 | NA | CASSAANYGYTF | TGTGCCAGCAGCGCAGCTAACTATGGCTACACCTTC
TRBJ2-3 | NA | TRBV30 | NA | CAWSGGASTDTQYF | TGTGCCTGGAGTGGGGGGGCCAGCACAGATACGCAGTATTTT
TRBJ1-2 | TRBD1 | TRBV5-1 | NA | CASSLAGGKVGYTF | TGCGCCAGCAGCTTGGCAGGGGGAAAGGTTGGCTACACCTTC
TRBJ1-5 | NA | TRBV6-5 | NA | CASSYGVPYSNQPQHF | TGTGCCAGCAGTTACGGGGTTCCTTATAGCAATCAGCCCCAGCATTTT
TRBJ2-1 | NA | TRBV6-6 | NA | CATSTGSSYNEQFF | TGTGCCACCAGCACAGGGAGTTCCTACAATGAGCAGTTCTTC
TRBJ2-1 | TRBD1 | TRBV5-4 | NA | CASSFSGQAYNEQFF | TGTGCCAGCAGCTTTTCGGGACAGGCTTACAATGAGCAGTTCTTC
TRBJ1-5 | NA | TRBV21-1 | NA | CASSVTGGVVNQPQHF | TGTGCCAGCAGCGTTACAGGGGGCGTAGTCAATCAGCCCCAGCATTTT
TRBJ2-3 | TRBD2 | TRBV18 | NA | CASSPPTGGTDTQYF | TGTGCCAGCTCACCACCGACGGGAGGTACAGATACGCAGTATTTT
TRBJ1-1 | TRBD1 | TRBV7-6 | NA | CASSPGQENTEAFF | TGTGCCAGCAGCCCGGGACAGGAGAACACTGAAGCTTTCTTT
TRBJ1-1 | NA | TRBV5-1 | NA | CASSLAVGSEAFF | TGCGCCAGCAGCTTGGCGGTGGGTTCAGAAGCTTTCTTT
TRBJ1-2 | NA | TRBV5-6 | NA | CASSLQVADYGYTF | TGTGCCAGCAGCCTACAGGTGGCGGACTATGGCTACACCTTC
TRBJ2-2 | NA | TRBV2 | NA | CASSGLDTGELFF | TGTGCCAGCAGTGGCCTCGACACCGGGGAGCTGTTTTTT
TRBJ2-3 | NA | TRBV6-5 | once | CASSYSGSATDTQYF | TGTGCCAGCAGTTACTCTGGCTCTGCCACAGATACGCAGTATTTT
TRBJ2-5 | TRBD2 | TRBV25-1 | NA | CASQAGVQETQYF | TGTGCCAGCCAGGCGGGGGTACAAGAGACCCAGTACTTC
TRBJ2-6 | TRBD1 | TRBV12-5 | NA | CASGYNRDRGLSGANVLTF | TGTGCTAGTGGTTATAACCGGGACAGGGGGCTGAGTGGGGCCAACGTCCTGACTTTC
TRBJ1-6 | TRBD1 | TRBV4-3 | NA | CASSQDWRQGDSPLHF | TGCGCCAGCAGCCAAGATTGGAGACAGGGGGATTCACCCCTCCACTTT
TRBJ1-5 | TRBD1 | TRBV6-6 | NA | CASSGQGHQPQHF | TGTGCCAGCAGCGGACAGGGACATCAGCCCCAGCATTTT
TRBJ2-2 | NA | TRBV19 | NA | CASKPKSHTGELFF | TGTGCCAGTAAACCCAAGTCGCACACCGGGGAGCTGTTTTTT
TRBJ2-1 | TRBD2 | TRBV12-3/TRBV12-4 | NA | CASSGTKWNEQFF | TGTGCCAGCAGTGGGACTAAATGGAATGAGCAGTTCTTC
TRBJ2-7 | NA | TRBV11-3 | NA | CASSLVGGGEQYF | TGTGCCAGCAGCTTGGTCGGGGGTGGTGAGCAGTACTTC
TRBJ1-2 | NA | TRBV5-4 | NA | CASSLDPQSQYGYTF | TGTGCCAGCAGCTTGGACCCCCAAAGCCAGTATGGCTACACCTTC
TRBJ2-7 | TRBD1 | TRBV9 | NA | CASSASGTGVYEQYF | TGTGCCAGCAGCGCATCCGGGACAGGGGTCTACGAGCAGTACTTC
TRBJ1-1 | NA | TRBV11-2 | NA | CASSLEGRGWAFF | TGTGCCAGCAGCTTAGAGGGGAGGGGATGGGCTTTCTTT